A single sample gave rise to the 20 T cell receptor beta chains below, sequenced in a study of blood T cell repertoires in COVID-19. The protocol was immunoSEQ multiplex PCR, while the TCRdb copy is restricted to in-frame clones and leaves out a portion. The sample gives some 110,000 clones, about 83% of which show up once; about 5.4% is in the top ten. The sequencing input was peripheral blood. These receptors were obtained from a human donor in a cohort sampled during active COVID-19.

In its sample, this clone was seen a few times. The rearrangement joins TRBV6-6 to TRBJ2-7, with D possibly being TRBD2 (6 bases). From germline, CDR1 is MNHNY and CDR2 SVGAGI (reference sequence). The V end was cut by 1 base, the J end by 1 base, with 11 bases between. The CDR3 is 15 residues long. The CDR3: CASSYYDRGSYEQYF. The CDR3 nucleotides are TGTGCCAGCAGTTACTACGACCGGGGGTCCTACGAGCAGTACTTC.

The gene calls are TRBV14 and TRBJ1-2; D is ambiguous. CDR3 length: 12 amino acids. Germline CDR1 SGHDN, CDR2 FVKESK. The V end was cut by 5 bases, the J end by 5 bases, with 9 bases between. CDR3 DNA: TGTGCCAGCAGCGCGGGAAGGTATGGCTACACCTTC. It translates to CASSAGRYGYTF.

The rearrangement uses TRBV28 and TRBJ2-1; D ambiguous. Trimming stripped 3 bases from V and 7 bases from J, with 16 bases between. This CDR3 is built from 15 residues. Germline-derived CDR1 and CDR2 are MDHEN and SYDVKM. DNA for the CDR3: TGTGCCAGCAGTTTGTCGCAGGCCCATGGGAATGAGCAGTTCTTC. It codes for CASSLSQAHGNEQFF.

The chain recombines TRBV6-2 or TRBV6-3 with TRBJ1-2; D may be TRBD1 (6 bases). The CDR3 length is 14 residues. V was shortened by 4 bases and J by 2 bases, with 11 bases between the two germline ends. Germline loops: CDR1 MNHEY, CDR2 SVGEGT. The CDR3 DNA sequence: TGTGCCAGCAGTTGGGGACACCTAAACTATGGCTACACCTTC. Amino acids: CASSWGHLNYGYTF.

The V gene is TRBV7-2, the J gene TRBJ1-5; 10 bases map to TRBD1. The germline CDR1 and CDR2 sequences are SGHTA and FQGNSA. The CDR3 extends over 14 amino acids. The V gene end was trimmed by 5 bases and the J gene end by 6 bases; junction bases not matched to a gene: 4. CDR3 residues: CASSPDRGRQPQHF. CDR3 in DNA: TGTGCCAGCAGCCCTGACAGGGGGCGTCAGCCCCAGCATTTT.

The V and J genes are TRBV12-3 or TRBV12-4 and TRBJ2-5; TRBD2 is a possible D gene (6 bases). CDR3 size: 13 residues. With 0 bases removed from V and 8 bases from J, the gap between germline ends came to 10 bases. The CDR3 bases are TGTGCCAGCAGTTTAGCAGGGACTCCTACCCAGTACTTC. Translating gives CASSLAGTPTQYF.

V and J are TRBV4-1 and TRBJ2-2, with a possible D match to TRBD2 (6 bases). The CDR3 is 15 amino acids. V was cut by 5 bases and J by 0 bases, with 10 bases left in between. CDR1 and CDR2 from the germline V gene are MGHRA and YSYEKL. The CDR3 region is CASSLAATNTGELFF. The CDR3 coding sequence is TGCGCCAGCAGCTTAGCGGCAACGAACACCGGGGAGCTGTTTTTT.

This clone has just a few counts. The DNA of the CDR3 is TGTGCCAGCAGCCCCGGGACAGGGGGACGCAATCAGCCCCAGCATTTT. Translated: CASSPGTGGRNQPQHF. The chain couples TRBV7-2 to TRBJ1-5; 11 bases match TRBD1. This CDR3 has 16 amino acids. After removal of 5 bases from V and 2 bases from J, the junction contained 5 bases not matched to a gene. CDR1 and CDR2 (germline): SGHTA, FQGNSA.

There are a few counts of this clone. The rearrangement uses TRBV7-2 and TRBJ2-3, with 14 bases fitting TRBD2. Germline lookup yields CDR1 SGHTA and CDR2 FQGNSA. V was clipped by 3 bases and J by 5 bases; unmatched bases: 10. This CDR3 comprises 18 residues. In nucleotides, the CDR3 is TGTGCCAGCAGCTTCGGGACTAGCGGGAGAAGGGTGGGAGATACGCAGTATTTT. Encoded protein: CASSFGTSGRRVGDTQYF.

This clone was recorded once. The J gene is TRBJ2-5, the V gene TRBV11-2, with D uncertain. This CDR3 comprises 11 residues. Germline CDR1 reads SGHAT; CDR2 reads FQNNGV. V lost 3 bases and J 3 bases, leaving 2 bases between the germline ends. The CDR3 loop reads CASSFKETQYF. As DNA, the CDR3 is TGTGCCAGCAGCTTTAAAGAGACCCAGTACTTC.

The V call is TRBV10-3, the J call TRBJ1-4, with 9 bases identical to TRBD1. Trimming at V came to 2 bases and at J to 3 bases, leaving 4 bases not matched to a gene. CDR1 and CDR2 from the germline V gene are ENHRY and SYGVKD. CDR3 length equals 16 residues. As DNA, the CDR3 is TGTGCCATCAGTGAGGACAGGGGGAGCGCTAATGAAAAACTGTTTTTT. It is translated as CAISEDRGSANEKLFF.

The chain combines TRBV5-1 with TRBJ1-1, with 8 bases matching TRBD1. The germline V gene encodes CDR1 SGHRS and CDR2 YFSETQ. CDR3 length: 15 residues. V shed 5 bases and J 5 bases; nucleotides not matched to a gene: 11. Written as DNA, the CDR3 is TGCGCCAGCAGAGAGGGACAGGCCCCGGGGACTGAAGCTTTCTTT. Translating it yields CASREGQAPGTEAFF.

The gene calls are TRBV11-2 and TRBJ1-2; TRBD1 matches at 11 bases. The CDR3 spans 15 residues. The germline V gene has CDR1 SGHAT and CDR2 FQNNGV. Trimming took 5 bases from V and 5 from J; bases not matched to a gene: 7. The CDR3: CASSLWDRGRYGYTF. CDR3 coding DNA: TGTGCCAGCAGCCTTTGGGACAGGGGGAGATATGGCTACACCTTC.

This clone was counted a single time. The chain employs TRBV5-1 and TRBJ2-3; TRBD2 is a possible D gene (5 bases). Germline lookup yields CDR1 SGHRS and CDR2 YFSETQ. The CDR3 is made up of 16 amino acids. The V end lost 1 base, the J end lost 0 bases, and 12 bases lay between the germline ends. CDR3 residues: CASSLQLALSTDTQYF. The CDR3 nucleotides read TGCGCCAGCAGCTTGCAGCTAGCCTTGAGCACAGATACGCAGTATTTT.

The CDR3 DNA sequence: TGTGCCAGCAGCGGATATACAGGGGGCGCCCCCTACGAGCAGTACTTC. Its translation: CASSGYTGGAPYEQYF. The V call is TRBV9, the J call TRBJ2-7; 9 bases agree with TRBD1. The CDR3 extends over 16 amino acids. CDR1 and CDR2 from the germline V gene are SGDLS and YYNGEE. V lost 3 bases to trimming and J lost 2 bases; unmatched junction nucleotides: 9.

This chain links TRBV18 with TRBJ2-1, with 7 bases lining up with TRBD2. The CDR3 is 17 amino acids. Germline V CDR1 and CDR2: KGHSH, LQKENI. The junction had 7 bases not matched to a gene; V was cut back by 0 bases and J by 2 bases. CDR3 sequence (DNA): TGTGCCAGCTCACCACCGGGCGGGAGCAGTACCTACAATGAGCAGTTCTTC. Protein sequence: CASSPPGGSSTYNEQFF.

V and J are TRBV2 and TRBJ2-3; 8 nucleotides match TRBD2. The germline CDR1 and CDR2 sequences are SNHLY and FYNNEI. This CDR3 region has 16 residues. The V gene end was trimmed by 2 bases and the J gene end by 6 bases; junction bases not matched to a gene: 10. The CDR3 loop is CASSELRSGTGDTQYF. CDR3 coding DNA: TGTGCCAGCAGTGAATTGCGTAGCGGGACTGGCGATACGCAGTATTTT. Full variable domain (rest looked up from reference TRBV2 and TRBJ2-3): EPEVTQTPSHQVTQMGQEVILRCVPISNHLYFYWYRQILGQKVEFLVSFYNNEISEKSEIFDDQFSVERPDGSNFTLKIRSTKLEDSAMYFCASSELRSGTGDTQYFGPGTRLTVL.

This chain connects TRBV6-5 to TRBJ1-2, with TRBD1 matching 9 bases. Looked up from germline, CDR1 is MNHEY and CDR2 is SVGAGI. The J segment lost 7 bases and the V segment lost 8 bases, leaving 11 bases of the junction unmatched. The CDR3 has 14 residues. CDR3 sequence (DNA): TGTGCCAGCGCCTCGGGACAGGGTAGTGGTGGCTACACCTTC. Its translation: CASASGQGSGGYTF.

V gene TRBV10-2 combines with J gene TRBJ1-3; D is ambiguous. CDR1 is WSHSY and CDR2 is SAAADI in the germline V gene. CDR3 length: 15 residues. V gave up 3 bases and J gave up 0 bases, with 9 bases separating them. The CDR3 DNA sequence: TGCGCCAGCAGTGATTTCCCAGGCTCTGGAAACACCATATATTTT. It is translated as CASSDFPGSGNTIYF.

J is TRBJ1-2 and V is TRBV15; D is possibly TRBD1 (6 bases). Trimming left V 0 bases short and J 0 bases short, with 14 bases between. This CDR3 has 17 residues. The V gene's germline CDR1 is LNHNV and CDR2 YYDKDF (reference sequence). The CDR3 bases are TGTGCCACCAGCAGAGAACTGGGGGCTGTAGCTAACTATGGCTACACCTTC. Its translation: CATSRELGAVANYGYTF.